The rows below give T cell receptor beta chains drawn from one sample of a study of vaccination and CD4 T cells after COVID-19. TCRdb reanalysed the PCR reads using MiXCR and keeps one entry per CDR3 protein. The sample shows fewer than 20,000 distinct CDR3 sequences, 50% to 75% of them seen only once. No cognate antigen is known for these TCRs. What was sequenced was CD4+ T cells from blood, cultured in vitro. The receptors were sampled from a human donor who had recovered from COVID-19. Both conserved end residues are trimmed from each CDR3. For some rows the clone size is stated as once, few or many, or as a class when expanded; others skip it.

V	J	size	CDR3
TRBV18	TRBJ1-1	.	ASSPPGLTGLGTEAF
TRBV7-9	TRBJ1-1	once	ASSPRQGRNTEAF
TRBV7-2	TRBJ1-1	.	ASSLRHTEAF
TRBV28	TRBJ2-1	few	ASSLRGFRGRDNNEQF
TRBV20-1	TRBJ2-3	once	SARSLAGEDTQY
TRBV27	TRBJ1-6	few	ASGGTGVSPLH
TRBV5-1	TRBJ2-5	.	ASSLAGSLSQETQY
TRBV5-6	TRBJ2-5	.	ASSLGQGAWETQY
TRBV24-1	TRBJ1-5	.	ATSDSTDLNQPQH
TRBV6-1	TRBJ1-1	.	ASSQVTGRGDTEAF
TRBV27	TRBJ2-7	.	ASSSPGAGLSNEQY
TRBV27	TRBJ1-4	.	ASSGGASLNEKLF
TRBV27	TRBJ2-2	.	ASSLLLDTGELF
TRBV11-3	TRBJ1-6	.	ASSLPGREHSPLH
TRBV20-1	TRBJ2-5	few	SARLDTGGTQY
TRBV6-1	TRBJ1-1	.	ASSTPGGEAF
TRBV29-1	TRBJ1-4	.	SVLDRGDEKLF
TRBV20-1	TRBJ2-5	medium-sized	SALGLPGEETQY
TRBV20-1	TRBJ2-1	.	SAREGSTYNEQF
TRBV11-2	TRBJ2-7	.	ASSIYRDSMYEQY
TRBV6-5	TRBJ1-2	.	ASSYDASTGYT
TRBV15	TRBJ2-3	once	ATSRVQGFTDTQY
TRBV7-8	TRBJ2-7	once	ASSLARLADYEQY
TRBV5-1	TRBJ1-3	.	ASSLEGTGNTIY
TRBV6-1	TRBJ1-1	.	ASSDRTENTEAF
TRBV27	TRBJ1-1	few	ASSLRGQLSEAF